The 14 T cell receptor beta chains in this list originate from one sample, sequenced in a study of quantifying T cell responses using KT2 cells. Overall study: Reverse transcription used primers in the TCR alpha and beta constant regions.

An oligo carrying a UMI was ligated to the cDNA 3' end. An equimolar mix of RC1.1 and RC1.2 primed the beta chain across TRBC1 and TRBC2. TCRdb reanalysed the UMI-ligation and nested PCR reads using MiXCR and keeps one entry per CDR3 protein. In the table there are some 34,000 distinct CDR3 sequences, 10% of which are singletons. Sequenced: PBMCs spiked with cells of the T cell clone KT2. The receptor source for this set is a human donor.

Many counts were recorded for this clonotype. The chain carries TRBV6-5 and TRBJ2-7; D gene unclear. V gave up 2 bases and J gave up 0 bases, with 5 bases separating them. The CDR3 consists of 13 residues. Germline V gene sequence: CDR1 MNHEY, CDR2 SVGAGI. The chain's CDR3 is CASSYQVSYEQYF. CDR3 nucleotides: TGTGCCAGCAGTTACCAGGTCTCCTACGAGCAGTACTTC.

Ten or more counts support this clonotype. The chain uses TRBV12-3 or TRBV12-4 and TRBJ2-3, with D tentatively TRBD2 (5 bases). The ends were cut back, 3 bases at V and 3 bases at J, with 19 bases in the middle. The CDR3 covers 17 residues. CDR3 nucleotides: TGTGCCAGCAGTTTTAAACGGGGAACCCAGATGACAGATACGCAGTATTTT. Encoded protein: CASSFKRGTQMTDTQYF.

The rearrangement links TRBV10-3 to TRBJ1-2; 8 nucleotides align to TRBD1. The CDR3 contains 13 residues. From germline, CDR1 is ENHRY and CDR2 SYGVKD. V lost 6 bases and J lost 5; bases outside the gene matches: 5. The CDR3 region is CAISEDRDYGYTF. The CDR3 bases are TGTGCCATCAGCGAGGACAGGGATTATGGCTACACCTTC.

The chain carries TRBV18 and TRBJ2-3; 9 bases fit TRBD1. CDR3 length: 13 amino acids. After removal of 10 bases from V and 0 bases from J, the junction contained 2 bases not matched to a gene. Per germline, CDR1 KGHSH and CDR2 LQKENI. As DNA, the CDR3 is TGTGCCACAGGGACAGGGAGCACAGATACGCAGTATTTT. Its translation is CATGTGSTDTQYF.

In this sample, this clonotype turned up a few times. This chain connects TRBV28 to TRBJ1-6; 10 bases agree with TRBD1. The ends lost 2 bases at V and 9 bases at J; junction bases unmatched: 4. Germline CDR1 MDHEN, CDR2 SYDVKM. The CDR3 has 15 amino acids. The DNA for the CDR3 is TGTGCCAGCAGTTTAGGGACAGGGGTTCTTTCACCCCTCCACTTT. This encodes CASSLGTGVLSPLHF.

The sample holds many counts of this clonotype. The V call is TRBV7-2, the J call TRBJ2-3; 14 bases map to TRBD2. The germline gives CDR1 SGHTA, CDR2 FQGNSA. This CDR3 is 17 amino acids long. J was trimmed by 7 bases and V by 3 bases; bases with no gene match: 9. The CDR3: CASSLKGTSGSTYTQYF. In DNA form, the CDR3 reads TGTGCCAGCAGCTTGAAGGGGACTAGCGGGAGTACTTATACGCAGTATTTT.

This clonotype was detected only a few times. V usage is TRBV29-1 and J usage is TRBJ1-2; 10 bases are shared with TRBD1. The V segment lost 4 bases and the J segment 4 bases; nucleotides outside the gene matches: 18. CDR1 SQVTM and CDR2 ANQGSEA come from the germline V gene. The CDR3 has 18 residues. The CDR3 DNA is TGCAGCGTTGCCCTCACGGCGGGACAGGGGCACTCCGGCTATGGCTACACCTTC. Translation: CSVALTAGQGHSGYGYTF.

This clonotype showed up many times. The J gene is TRBJ1-5, the V gene TRBV4-1; D is ambiguous. The length of the CDR3 is 15 residues. V dropped 1 base and J dropped 3 bases, with 10 bases sitting between them. Germline assignment: CDR1 MGHRA and CDR2 YSYEKL. CDR3 coding DNA: TGCGCCAGCAGCCAAGCGGGCCTGAACAATCAGCCCCAGCATTTT. Amino acid sequence: CASSQAGLNNQPQHF.

The gene calls are TRBV7-8 and TRBJ2-5, with 7 nucleotides matching TRBD2. J lost 1 base, V lost 5 bases, and 10 bases had no gene match. The CDR3 length is 16 residues. Germline V CDR1 and CDR2: SGHVS, FQNEAQ. CDR3 in amino acids: CASSRGSGAIQETQYF. The CDR3 DNA sequence: TGTGCCAGCAGCCGCGGGAGCGGGGCGATCCAAGAGACCCAGTACTTC.

This clonotype has at least ten counts. This chain connects TRBV6-5 to TRBJ1-2; D is uncertain. The CDR3 is 11 residues long. Germline CDR1 is MNHEY and CDR2 is SVGAGI. V was shortened by 10 bases and J by 6 bases, with 12 bases between the two germline ends. CDR3 nucleotide sequence: TGTGCCACCACGTATGGAGATGGCTACACCTTC. This translates into CATTYGDGYTF.

Ten or more counts support this clonotype. The V gene is TRBV6-5, the J gene TRBJ2-7, with 8 bases matching TRBD2. CDR1 MNHEY and CDR2 SVGAGI come from the germline V gene. This CDR3 is 15 amino acids long. V trimming: 6 bases; J trimming: 4 bases; junction bases outside the gene matches: 11. This CDR3 reads CASSLGPSGRYEQYF. DNA of the CDR3: TGTGCCAGCAGCCTTGGGCCTAGCGGGCGATACGAGCAGTACTTC.

The chain couples TRBV18 to TRBJ1-2; TRBD1 aligns across 7 bases. The V and J ends lost 5 bases and 2 bases, in that order; junction bases with no gene match: 2. The length of the CDR3 is 13 residues. The germline CDR1 and CDR2 sequences are KGHSH and LQKENI. CDR3 protein: CASSRGQNYGYTF. In DNA, the CDR3 is TGTGCCAGCTCAAGGGGACAGAACTATGGCTACACCTTC.

The rearrangement links TRBV23-1 to TRBJ2-5, with D tentatively TRBD1 (5 bases). TRBV23-1 is sorted into the ORF group, with uncertain function. CDR3 size: 15 residues. V lost 0 bases, J lost 3 bases, and 11 bases lay in between. The CDR3 loop is CASSQSSRVEETQYF. The DNA of the CDR3 is TGCGCCAGCAGTCAATCATCCAGGGTAGAAGAGACCCAGTACTTC.

In this sample, this clonotype turned up a few times. This sequence joins TRBV5-1 and TRBJ1-3; D ambiguous. Per the germline V gene, CDR1 is SGHRS and CDR2 is YFSETQ. V lost 1 base, J lost 0 bases, and 17 bases lay in between. The CDR3 is made up of 18 amino acids. For the CDR3, the DNA is TGCGCCAGCAGCTTGCGGTTCCAGGCACCTTCCTCTGGAAACACCATATATTTT. Encoded protein: CASSLRFQAPSSGNTIYF.